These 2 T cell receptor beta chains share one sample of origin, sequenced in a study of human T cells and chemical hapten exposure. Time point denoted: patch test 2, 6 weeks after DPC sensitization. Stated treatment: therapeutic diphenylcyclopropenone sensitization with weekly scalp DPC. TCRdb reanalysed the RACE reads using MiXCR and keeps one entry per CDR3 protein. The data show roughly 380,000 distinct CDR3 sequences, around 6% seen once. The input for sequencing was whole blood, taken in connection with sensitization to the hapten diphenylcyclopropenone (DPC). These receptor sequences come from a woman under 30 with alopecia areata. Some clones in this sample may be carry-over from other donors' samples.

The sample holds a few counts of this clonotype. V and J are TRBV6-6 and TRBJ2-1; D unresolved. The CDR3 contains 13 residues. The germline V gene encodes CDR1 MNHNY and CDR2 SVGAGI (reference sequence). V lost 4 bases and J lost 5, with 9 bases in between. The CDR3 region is CASSSPADNEQFF. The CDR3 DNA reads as TGTGCCAGCAGTTCGCCGGCTGACAATGAGCAGTTCTTC.

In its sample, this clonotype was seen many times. The CDR3 here is CASSPHQGEETQYF. The CDR3, as DNA: TGTGCCAGCAGCCCCCACCAGGGGGAAGAGACCCAGTACTTC. The rearrangement joins TRBV6-5 to TRBJ2-5; 7 bases match TRBD1. Germline lookup yields CDR1 MNHEY and CDR2 SVGAGI. The CDR3 loop spans 14 amino acids. Trimming cost V 6 bases and J 3 bases; bases outside gene matches: 7.